This section outlines one T cell receptor (beta chain) sequence together with its context. Germline values: CDR1 LGHDT, CDR2 YNNKEL (reference sequence). The V end lost 1 base, the J end lost 5 bases, and 11 bases lay between the germline ends. CDR3 length: 15 amino acids. This sample was taken from a study of control samples from healthy donors and cancer patients. Data came from immunoSEQ multiplex PCR; TCRdb stores just in-frame clones and leaves some out. The profile covers about 160,000 clones, with approximately 93% appearing a single time and 7.5% to 8.5% taken by the ten largest. The gene calls are TRBV3-1 (or the pseudogene TRBV3-2) and TRBJ2-2; D ambiguous. The sequence derives from a woman between 40 and 55 years old in good health. The sample consisted of blood. The CDR3 DNA follows: TGTGCCAGCAGCCAAGGTCGGTCCAGAACCGGGGAGCTGTTTTTT. As protein: CASSQGRSRTGELFF.